The entry that follows covers one TCR beta chain sequence. Its specificity is unknown. Pooled together were second doses at about 4 or about 12 weeks. The method was immunoSEQ multiplex PCR; TCRdb's version includes in-frame clones alone and lacks a portion of them. The sample lists more than 150,000 clones, around 90% occurring once. This sample is drawn from a study of T cell responses to AZD1222 COVID-19 vaccine. Findings and limits, study-wide: Just a handful of AZD1222 recipients were seropositive at baseline. Donors were chiefly white British, with a greater number of females, and clonal diversity was perhaps underestimated. Repertoire sampling was restricted to post-peak T cell response timepoints.

Germline CDR1 SGHRS, CDR2 YFSETQ. CDR3 length equals 18 residues. Germline trimming cut 1 base from V and 0 bases from J; bases unmatched to any gene: 12. The input for sequencing was peripheral blood, taken 28 days after the second AZD1222 dose. The gene calls are TRBV5-1 and TRBJ1-1, with 7 bases matching TRBD1. The origin of this receptor is an adult who received the AZD1222 COVID-19 vaccine. Here the CDR3 DNA reads TGCGCCAGCAGCTTGACCGAGACAGGGCTCCCCATGAACACTGAAGCTTTCTTT. Its protein is CASSLTETGLPMNTEAFF.